This TCR beta chain was observed in a study of T cell responses to AZD1222 COVID-19 vaccine. Only in-frame clones appear in the TCRdb table, and some are missing; sequencing was by immunoSEQ multiplex PCR. The sample holds 100,000 to 150,000 clones, over 75% seen once. To note about this clone: Its matching antigen is unknown.

This CDR3 is 16 amino acids long. The germline V and J ends were trimmed by 4 bases and 3 bases, with 19 bases remaining between them. The germline V gene encodes CDR1 SGHNT and CDR2 YYREEE (reference sequence). The study's findings and limits: Baseline seropositives among AZD1222 recipients totaled only 5 to 7.

The specimen comprised peripheral blood, sampled on day 0 of AZD1222 vaccination. The chain recombines TRBV5-4 with TRBJ1-2; TRBD1 might be the D (6 bases). This sequence originates from an adult in good health. The CDR3 sequence is CASSIRDGGQYYGYTF. DNA of the CDR3: TGTGCCAGCAGCATAAGGGACGGGGGGCAGTACTATGGCTACACCTTC.